A selection of T cell receptor beta chains follows, all from one sample in a study of T cell responses to AZD1222 COVID-19 vaccine. Some clones are missing from TCRdb's copy, which holds only in-frame ones; the method was immunoSEQ multiplex PCR. The sample records about 150,000 clones, 88% being singletons. Material: peripheral blood, obtained on day 0 of AZD1222 vaccination. The receptors derive from an adult in good health. Each CDR3 is given with its conserved first and last residue. The D gene is left open where the match is weak. The size field is filled for only some rows; it gives once, few, many or a size class.

D,J,size,V,DNA,CDR3
.,TRBJ2-7,.,TRBV27,TGTGCCAGCAGTTTAATCGGAGGGAAGGTCTACGAGCAGTACTTC,CASSLIGGKVYEQYF
.,TRBJ2-7,few,TRBV2,TGTGCCAGCAGCCCTAGCTCCTACGAGCAGTACTTC,CASSPSSYEQYF
.,TRBJ2-1,.,TRBV7-3,TGTGCCAGCAGCTTAATTGGAACTAGTGGTGAGCAGTTCTTC,CASSLIGTSGEQFF
.,TRBJ1-1,.,TRBV28,TGTGCCAGCAGTTCAAGAAGACCTCCAACATCTTTCTTT,CASSSRRPPTSFF
.,TRBJ1-5,.,TRBV2,TGTGCCAGCAAGTCGACAGGCAATCAGCCCCAGCATTTT,CASKSTGNQPQHF
TRBD1,TRBJ1-2,.,TRBV28,TGTGCCAGCAGCCGGACAGGGACGGCCTCATATGGCTACACCTTC,CASSRTGTASYGYTF
TRBD1,TRBJ2-7,.,TRBV6-1,TGTGCCAGCAGTGATGCATCCCATAGACAGGGCCGGTCCTACGAGCAGTACTTC,CASSDASHRQGRSYEQYF
TRBD1,TRBJ1-1,.,TRBV18,TGTGCCAGCTCACTGATCGACAGGGGGCCTGAAGCTTTCTTT,CASSLIDRGPEAFF
.,TRBJ2-2,.,TRBV7-9,TGTGCCAGCAGCTTAATGTCAGGGCCGACCGGGGAGCTGTTTTTT,CASSLMSGPTGELFF
TRBD1,TRBJ2-7,.,TRBV2,TGTGCCGGTCAGGAGGACAGGGCTGGAGAGCAGTACTTC,CAGQEDRAGEQYF
.,TRBJ1-6,.,TRBV25-1,TGTGCCAGCACCGAGGTTCGATCGGGTTCACCCCTCCACTTT,CASTEVRSGSPLHF
.,TRBJ1-5,.,TRBV18,TGTGCCAGCTCACCACCGTCCGGGGGTAGTCAGCCCCAGCATTTT,CASSPPSGGSQPQHF
TRBD2,TRBJ2-1,.,TRBV19,TGTGCCAGTAGTAGCGGGGGGGAGTACAATGAGCAGTTCTTC,CASSSGGEYNEQFF
TRBD2,TRBJ2-1,.,TRBV5-1,TGCGCCAGCAGCTTGGGGACTAGCCAGTACAATGAGCAGTTCTTC,CASSLGTSQYNEQFF
TRBD2,TRBJ2-7,few,TRBV29-1,TGCAGCGTTTATAGCGGGGGGGCTCTTCGAGAGCAGTACTTC,CSVYSGGALREQYF
TRBD2,TRBJ2-6,few,TRBV6-1,TGTGCCAGCAGTGAGACTAGCGGCTCTGGGGCCAACGTCCTGACTTTC,CASSETSGSGANVLTF
.,TRBJ1-4,.,TRBV30,TGTGCCTGGACCAGAGCCGGGACACCAAACGAAAAACTGTTTTTT,CAWTRAGTPNEKLFF
.,TRBJ1-5,.,TRBV6-5,TGTGCCAGCAGTCCGGGACGGGGCCAGCCCCAGCATTTT,CASSPGRGQPQHF
.,TRBJ2-3,once,TRBV2,TGTGTCTGTACCCTAGCGAATGAGGCAGATACGCAGTATTTT,CVCTLANEADTQYF
TRBD1,TRBJ2-4,few,TRBV27,TGTGCCAGTCGGGCAGGGGGCGTCAAAAACATTCAGTACTTC,CASRAGGVKNIQYF
.,TRBJ1-1,.,TRBV19,TGTGCCAGTAGGACCCAGGCAGACACTGAAGCTTTCTTT,CASRTQADTEAFF
TRBD2,TRBJ2-1,.,TRBV28,TGTGCCAGCATCATAGCGGGGGCCCTTCTCGGCAATGAGCAGTTCTTC,CASIIAGALLGNEQFF
TRBD1,TRBJ1-6,.,TRBV6-2/TRBV6-3,TGTGCCAGCAGTTACACCCCGGGACAGGGGGTCTATCCAGACACCCTCCACTTT,CASSYTPGQGVYPDTLHF
.,TRBJ2-7,.,TRBV18,TGTGCCAGCTCACCACCCGGACAAGACTCCTACGAGCAGTACTTC,CASSPPGQDSYEQYF
TRBD1,TRBJ1-2,.,TRBV6-5,TGTGCCAGCAGTCTGTACAGGGGTCTTAACTATGGCTACACCTTC,CASSLYRGLNYGYTF
.,TRBJ1-1,.,TRBV7-3,TGTGCCAGCAGCTCCTCAGGTTCCACTGAAGCTTTCTTT,CASSSSGSTEAFF
.,TRBJ2-2,.,TRBV30,TGTGCCTGGAGTCCACCGTGGCCCACCGGGGAGCTGTTTTTT,CAWSPPWPTGELFF
.,TRBJ1-1,.,TRBV5-5,TGTGCCAGCAGCTTGGTCAGGGCGGGGCGCACTGAAGCTTTCTTT,CASSLVRAGRTEAFF
.,TRBJ1-1,.,TRBV5-4,TGTGCCAGCAGCTTCAGGGTTTCGAACACTGAAGCTTTCTTT,CASSFRVSNTEAFF
.,TRBJ1-2,.,TRBV5-4,TGTGCCAGCAGCTTCCCCGACAGGACCCAATATGGCTACACCTTC,CASSFPDRTQYGYTF
.,TRBJ2-3,.,TRBV6-5,TGTGCCAGCAGTTACGGAGGACGCACAGATACGCAGTATTTT,CASSYGGRTDTQYF
TRBD1,TRBJ2-3,.,TRBV5-4,TGTGCCAGCAGCCGCGGAACAGGGGAGTCAGATACGCAGTATTTT,CASSRGTGESDTQYF
.,TRBJ1-2,.,TRBV2,TGTGCCAGCAGCCAAGACGGGAATGGCTACACCTTC,CASSQDGNGYTF
TRBD1,TRBJ1-1,.,TRBV5-1,TGCGCCAGCAGCTTGTCGTTATTAGACAGGGGACTCGCTTTCTTT,CASSLSLLDRGLAFF
.,TRBJ2-1,many,TRBV9,TGTGCCAGCAGCGGACGGGACTCCTCCTACAATGAGCAGTTCTTC,CASSGRDSSYNEQFF
.,TRBJ1-1,once,TRBV10-3,TGTGCCATCAGTGGAGGGGTCACGAACACTGAAGCTTTCTTT,CAISGGVTNTEAFF
.,TRBJ1-4,.,TRBV11-2,TGTGCCAGCAGCGAGCAGTTTTTAGGAAAACTGTTTTTT,CASSEQFLGKLFF
.,TRBJ1-2,.,TRBV10-3,TGTGCCATCAGATCCGGGACTGACTATGGCTACACCTTC,CAIRSGTDYGYTF
.,TRBJ1-5,.,TRBV4-1,TGCGCCAGCAGCCAAGTGACTCTCCCACGGGGGCGTTGGGGGAATCAGCCCCAGCATTTT,CASSQVTLPRGRWGNQPQHF
.,TRBJ1-1,.,TRBV27,TGTGCCAGCATAGGACAGCCGAACACTGAAGCTTTCTTT,CASIGQPNTEAFF
.,TRBJ1-2,.,TRBV5-1,TGCGCCAGCAGCCCGGAGGGGGGCACCTATGGCTACACCTTC,CASSPEGGTYGYTF
TRBD1,TRBJ1-2,.,TRBV6-4,TGTGCCAGCAGTGAGGGGCTTTTCGGACAGGGGGCGTCCTATGGCTACACCTTC,CASSEGLFGQGASYGYTF